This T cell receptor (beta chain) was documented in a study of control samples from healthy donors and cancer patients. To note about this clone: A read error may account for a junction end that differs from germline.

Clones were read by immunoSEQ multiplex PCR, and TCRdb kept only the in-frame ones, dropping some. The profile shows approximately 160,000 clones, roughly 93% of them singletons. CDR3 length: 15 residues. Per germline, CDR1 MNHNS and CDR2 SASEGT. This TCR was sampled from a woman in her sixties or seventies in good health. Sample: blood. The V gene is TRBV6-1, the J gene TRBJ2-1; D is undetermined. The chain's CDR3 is CASREGLVVYNEQFF. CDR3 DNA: TGTGCCAGCAGAGAAGGCCTCGTGGTTTACAATGAGCAGTTCTTC.